This T cell receptor beta chain was documented in a study of blood T cell repertoires in COVID-19 (TCRdb year 2020). At the level of the whole study: Collaborator samples came from the United States, Italy and Spain and covered acute and convalescent phases of COVID-19. Subjects who had been exposed to COVID-19, were actively infected with it, or had recovered from it provided the deeply sampled blood TCRbeta repertoires that made up the dataset. The sample metadata nearly always contained a de-identified subject ID, COVID-19 status, age in years and sex. The prospective study material was composed of cDNA or gDNA derived from T cells, B-cell-depleted T cells, or PBMCs. HLA class I and class II types, where available, came from metadata supplied by the sample provider rather than from assay-based typing. The samples were drawn from two sources: the first 160 participants of the ongoing ImmuneRACE study, and 1,000 to 1,500 subjects contributed by 6 global collaborators. The repertoires were made available in a free public database intended to serve as a resource for research on the immune response to SARS-CoV-2. The research as a whole found: The quantity of clinical and demographic metadata differed by source and by participant and was supplied without curation.

In the germline V gene (reference sequence), CDR1 corresponds to SEHNR and CDR2 to FQNEAQ. The V and J ends are trimmed by 5 bases and 4 bases, leaving 17 bases between them. The CDR3 starts with the cysteine, ends with the phenylalanine, and has 15 residues. Kept here is only the CDR3 DNA, which spans 45 bases and is read in frame from base 1. Enrolling through a virtual design, the prospective study's participants ranged in age from roughly 18 to 90 years and lived across 24 United States geographic areas. In the prospective study, cohorts were assigned on the basis of participant-reported clinical history obtained from a screening survey and a study questionnaire. Recovered participants in ImmuneRACE Cohort 3 were defined by two consecutive negative NP/OP PCR tests, clearance by a healthcare professional, or resolution of symptoms. Mobile phlebotomists in the prospective study collected whole blood, serum and a nasopharyngeal or oropharyngeal swab from every participant. Additional blood draws and questionnaires over an approximately two-month period could optionally be provided by prospective study participants. Blood samples from the prospective study were shipped frozen or at room temperature prior to DNA extraction.

Turning to this clone: The specificity of this receptor is unknown. Per-base quality was not reported, and no clone a single base away is much larger than it.

TCRbeta CDR3 regions were amplified from genomic DNA using the immunoSEQ Assay, a bias-controlled multiplex PCR. Regarding the original processing steps: Nucleated cell counts per sample were estimated from amplification of reference gene primers within the assay. Sequence reads were collapsed and filtered to measure the absolute abundance of every unique TCRbeta CDR3 rearrangement. For each sample, productive Simpson clonality was calculated by taking the square root of Simpson's diversity index across productive rearrangements. TCRdb took over this immuneACCESS table, retaining in-frame rearrangements with V and J assigned. Such tables are incomplete; in checked studies, under half of the missing clones stem from an unresolved V gene, and the remainder is unexplained. V and J calls and clone size come straight from that table; D and trimming were deduced from the DNA. The sample table contains a few hundred thousand clones; only one count was recorded for approximately 90% of them. Roughly 1% of the sample comes from the top ten.

The specimen sequenced was PBMCs or T cells enriched from blood (not recorded which). Rearrangement joined TRBV7-9 to TRBJ1-1, with TRBD1 perhaps the D gene, on 6 matching bases. This TCR derives from a young man who had recovered from COVID-19. CDR3 region: CASSPSQGKGTEAFF. The DNA sequence is as follows: TGTGCCAGCAGCCCATCCCAGGGGAAGGGCACTGAAGCTTTCTTT. The entire variable domain, with the stretches around the CDR3 drawn from the reference TRBV7-9 and TRBJ1-1 proteins, is DTGVSQNPRHKITKRGQNVTFRCDPISEHNRLYWYRQTLGQGPEFLTYFQNEAQLEKSRLLSDRFSAERPKGSFSTLEIQRTEQGDSAMYLCASSPSQGKGTEAFFGQGTRLTVV.